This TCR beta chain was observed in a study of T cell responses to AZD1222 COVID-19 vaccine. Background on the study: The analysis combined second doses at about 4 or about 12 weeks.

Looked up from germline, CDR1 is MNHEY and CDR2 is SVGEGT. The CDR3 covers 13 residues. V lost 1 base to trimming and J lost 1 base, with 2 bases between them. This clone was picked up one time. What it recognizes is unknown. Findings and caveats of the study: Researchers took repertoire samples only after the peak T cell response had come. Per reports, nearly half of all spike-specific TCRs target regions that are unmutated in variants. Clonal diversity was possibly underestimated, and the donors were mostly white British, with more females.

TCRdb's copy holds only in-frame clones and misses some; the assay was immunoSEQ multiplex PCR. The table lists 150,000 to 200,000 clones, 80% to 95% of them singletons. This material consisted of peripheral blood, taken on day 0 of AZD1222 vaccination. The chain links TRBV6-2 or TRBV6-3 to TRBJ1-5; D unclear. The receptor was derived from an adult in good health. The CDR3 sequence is CASSYLSNQPQHF. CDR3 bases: TGTGCCAGCAGTTACTTAAGCAATCAGCCCCAGCATTTT.